These 22 T cell receptor beta chains were all obtained from the same sample, sequenced in a study of blood T cell repertoires in COVID-19. The table came from immunoSEQ multiplex PCR; TCRdb's copy has only in-frame clones and leaves some out. The sample shows 60,000 to 85,000 clones, about nine tenths of them seen only once. The specimen was peripheral blood. Receptors originate from a woman older than 75 with active or convalescent COVID-19.

This chain joins TRBV7-2 and TRBJ2-5; D is unclear. The CDR3 runs to 13 residues. Trimming stripped 3 bases from V and 3 bases from J, with 8 bases between. CDR1 is SGHTA, CDR2 FQGNSA, per germline. CDR3 sequence (DNA): TGTGCCAGCAGCTTCGCAGGCGAAGAGACCCAGTACTTC. This encodes CASSFAGEETQYF.

This chain uses TRBV7-8 with TRBJ1-2; tentatively, D is TRBD1 (5 bases). Between the trimmed V and J ends, which lost 5 bases and 4 bases, there was a span of 8 bases. The CDR3 is made up of 12 amino acids. Germline V CDR1 and CDR2: SGHVS, FQNEAQ. CDR3 DNA: TGTGCCAGCAGCCTAGACAGCTATGGCTACACCTTC. Translating it yields CASSLDSYGYTF.

The chain carries TRBV7-8 and TRBJ1-6; the D gene is possibly TRBD1 (6 bases). V lost 5 bases and J lost 10, with 9 bases in between. CDR1 SGHVS and CDR2 FQNEAQ come from the germline V gene. This CDR3 has 12 amino acids. The CDR3 sequence: CASSPDSSPLHF. The CDR3 DNA sequence: TGTGCCAGCAGCCCGGACAGCTCACCCCTCCACTTT.

Here the CDR3 DNA reads TGTGCCAGCAGCCCAGGGGACAGAGATCAGCCCCAGCATTTT. This codes for CASSPGDRDQPQHF. The rearrangement links TRBV21-1 to TRBJ1-5; TRBD1, the D gene given by the table, was not confirmed from the DNA. TRBV21-1 represents a pseudogene. The CDR3 runs to 14 residues.

The gene calls are TRBV19 and TRBJ1-5; maybe TRBD1 (6 bases). The germline V and J ends were trimmed by 9 bases and 4 bases, with 13 bases remaining between them. The CDR3 runs 13 residues. CDR1 LNHDA and CDR2 SQIVND come from the germline V gene (reference sequence). CDR3 DNA sequence: TGTGCCAGCGGGACGGACAGAAATCAGCCCCAGCATTTT. Its protein is CASGTDRNQPQHF.

This chain links TRBV4-2 with TRBJ1-2; 7 bases match TRBD1. The V gene's germline CDR1 is LGHNA and CDR2 YNFKEQ. The V segment lost 0 bases and the J segment 5 bases; nucleotides outside the gene matches: 6. This CDR3 has 15 residues. The CDR3: CASSQDPDRRYGYTF. The DNA of the CDR3 is TGTGCCAGCAGCCAAGATCCGGACAGGCGTTATGGCTACACCTTC.

CDR3: CASSLGLVMNTGELFF. CDR3 bases: TGTGCCAGCAGCTTAGGACTAGTGATGAACACCGGGGAGCTGTTTTTT. The chain links TRBV5-8 to TRBJ2-2; 7 bases align to TRBD2. Germline-derived CDR1 and CDR2 are SGHTS and YDEGEE. V lost 2 bases to trimming and J lost 1 base; unmatched junction nucleotides: 5. The CDR3 has 16 amino acids. Complete variable domain (other parts from reference TRBV5-8 and TRBJ2-2): EAGVTQSPTHLIKTRGQQATLRCSPISGHTSVYWYQQALGLGLQFLLWYDEGEERNRGNFPPRFSGRQFPNYSSELNVNALELEDSALYLCASSLGLVMNTGELFFGEGSRLTVL.

The rearrangement uses TRBV3-1 (or the pseudogene TRBV3-2) and TRBJ2-7, with 8 nucleotides matching TRBD1. CDR1 and CDR2 (germline): LGHDT, YNNKEL (reference sequence). The CDR3 has 13 amino acids. J was trimmed by 3 bases and V by 4 bases; bases with no gene match: 2. Here the CDR3 reads CASSRDRGYEQYF. CDR3 coding DNA: TGTGCCAGCAGCCGTGACAGGGGCTACGAGCAGTACTTC.

This sequence joins TRBV3-1 (or the pseudogene TRBV3-2) and TRBJ1-3; 10 positions agree with TRBD1. Germline lookup yields CDR1 LGHDT and CDR2 YNNKEL (reference sequence). J gave up 8 bases and V 4 bases, and 2 bases lay outside the gene matches. CDR3 size: 13 residues. The CDR3, as DNA: TGTGCCAGCAGCCGACAGGGGGCAGACACCATATATTTT. It translates to CASSRQGADTIYF.

Here the CDR3 reads CASGSTGTGNTIYF. CDR3 in DNA: TGTGCTAGTGGCTCGACAGGGACCGGAAACACCATATATTTT. V is TRBV12-5 and J is TRBJ1-3; 7 bases map to TRBD1. This CDR3 region has 14 residues. V lost 6 bases, J lost 4 bases, and 6 bases stayed unmatched. Germline-derived CDR1 and CDR2 are LGHNT and FRNRAP.

The V call is TRBV30, the J call TRBJ2-2; a weak D match, TRBD1 (6 bases). This CDR3 region has 12 residues. The germline V gene encodes CDR1 GTSNPN and CDR2 SVGIG (reference sequence). V was pared by 5 bases and J by 6 bases, with 10 bases between. The CDR3 here is CAWSEGAGELFF. CDR3 in DNA: TGTGCCTGGTCCGAGGGGGCCGGGGAGCTGTTTTTT.

This sequence joins TRBV7-2 and TRBJ1-3; 7 bases agree with TRBD1. This CDR3 is 14 amino acids long. The junction had 7 bases not matched to a gene; V was cut back by 8 bases and J by 3 bases. In germline, CDR1 is SGHTA, CDR2 FQGNSA. CDR3 sequence: CASQFTGVGNTIYF. Here the CDR3 DNA reads TGTGCCAGCCAATTCACAGGGGTTGGAAACACCATATATTTT.

The CDR3 DNA sequence: TGTGCCAGCAGCTTCTGGACAGGGACTAACTATGGCTACACCTTC. Protein product: CASSFWTGTNYGYTF. The chain carries TRBV5-8 and TRBJ1-2, with TRBD1 identical over 8 bases. CDR3 length equals 15 residues. With V trimmed by 2 bases and J by 0 bases, 3 bases remained unmatched. Per germline, CDR1 SGHTS and CDR2 YDEGEE.

The chain has TRBV20-1 and TRBJ1-1, with TRBD1 as a possible D gene (6 bases). CDR1 and CDR2 (germline): DFQATT, SNEGSKA (reference sequence). The CDR3 is 11 residues long. V was cut by 6 bases and J by 11 bases, with 16 bases left in between. The CDR3 region has the DNA TGCAGTGCCAAAGACAGGTTTAGGGCTTTCTTT. Its protein product is CSAKDRFRAFF.

V and J are TRBV6-5 and TRBJ1-2; no firm D call. This CDR3 comprises 14 residues. Per the germline V gene, CDR1 is MNHEY and CDR2 is SVGAGI. V was clipped by 0 bases and J by 7 bases, with 12 bases between them. In nucleotides, the CDR3 is TGTGCCAGCAGTTACTCCCCCCGGGCGGGTGGCTACACCTTC. Translating gives CASSYSPRAGGYTF.

The chain joins TRBV19 to TRBJ1-1, with D unclear. Looked up from germline, CDR1 is LNHDA and CDR2 is SQIVND (reference sequence). This CDR3 spans 14 amino acids. Trimming left V 7 bases short and J 1 base short, with 13 bases between. The CDR3 protein is CASKRGLWNTEAFF. The CDR3 coding sequence is TGTGCCAGTAAAAGAGGGTTGTGGAACACTGAAGCTTTCTTT.

The chain carries TRBV2 and TRBJ2-3; D might be TRBD1 (6 bases). Germline CDR1 reads SNHLY; CDR2 reads FYNNEI. The CDR3 extends over 12 amino acids. The V gene lost 5 bases and the J gene lost 4 bases, with 7 bases spanning the gap. CDR3 loop: CASSYRADTQYF. The CDR3 DNA reads TGTGCCAGCAGTTACAGGGCAGATACGCAGTATTTT.

The gene calls are TRBV25-1 and TRBJ1-5, with D uncertain. The germline V and J ends were trimmed by 6 bases and 7 bases, with 13 bases remaining between them. The CDR3 loop spans 13 amino acids. Germline V gene lookup returns CDR1 MGHDK and CDR2 SYGVNS. In DNA, the CDR3 is TGTGCCAGCAGCTCGGAGGGTTCGCAGCCCCAGCATTTT. It is translated as CASSSEGSQPQHF.

V and J are TRBV5-4 and TRBJ2-1, with 7 nucleotides matching TRBD2. CDR1 is SGHNT and CDR2 is YYREEE in the germline V gene (reference sequence). The CDR3 is 15 amino acids. With 4 bases clipped from V and 7 bases from J, the junction kept 11 bases outside the gene matches. CDR3 bases: TGTGCCAGCAGCCCGAGGACTAGGGAGGTAAATGAGCAGTTCTTC. This gives the protein CASSPRTREVNEQFF.

The chain uses TRBV21-1 and TRBJ2-1; the table's D call, TRBD2, was not checked against the DNA. TRBV21-1 is tagged as a pseudogene. The CDR3 extends over 20 amino acids. The CDR3 protein is CASSKGTSELLPMRYNEQFF. The CDR3 coding sequence is TGTGCCAGCAGCAAAGGGACTAGCGAGCTTCTGCCTATGAGGTACAATGAGCAGTTCTTC.

In this sample, this clone turned up once. The chain uses TRBV18 and TRBJ1-1, with TRBD1 matching 7 bases. CDR1 is KGHSH, CDR2 LQKENI, per germline. The trim removed 5 bases at V and 0 bases at J, leaving 9 bases unmatched. The CDR3 contains 16 residues. This CDR3 reads CASSSPGQRVNTEAFF. The CDR3 coding sequence is TGTGCCAGCTCATCCCCGGGACAGCGAGTGAACACTGAAGCTTTCTTT.

The V and J genes are TRBV7-9 and TRBJ1-3; D gene ambiguous. Germline CDR1 reads SEHNR; CDR2 reads FQNEAQ (reference sequence). The CDR3 loop spans 16 amino acids. Between the trimmed V and J ends, which lost 5 bases and 2 bases, there was a span of 16 bases. The CDR3 spells CASSPPSTRAGNTIYF. The CDR3 nucleotides read TGTGCCAGCAGCCCCCCTTCTACGAGGGCTGGAAACACCATATATTTT.